The 24 T cell receptor beta chains listed next were all sequenced from one sample in a study of breast tumors, draining lymph nodes, adjacent tissues (dated by TCRdb to between 2015 and 2016). The library was generated by multiplex PCR. Sequencing was carried out with an Illumina HiSeq 2000. In-frame beta chains were kept once TCRdb had trimmed the public reads at Q25 with fastp and called clones with MiXCR. Records with the same CDR3 protein are collapsed into one entry carrying the most frequent genes and DNA. This sample is represented by over 200,000 distinct CDR3 sequences; approximately 29% of them were singletons. The top ten clonotypes cover 1.2% to 1.5% of the sample. Lymph node samples came from the axillary draining lymph nodes of breast cancer patients. Source material: axillary lymph node tissue. All receptors derive from a female donor with breast cancer. Some clones in this sample may be carry-over from other donors' samples.

J is TRBJ1-5 and V is TRBV5-6, with D perhaps matching TRBD1 (5 bases). V shed 3 bases and J shed 4 bases, with 14 bases lying between them. This CDR3 spans 15 amino acids. Germline assignment: CDR1 SGHDT and CDR2 YYEEEE. The CDR3 nucleotides read TGTGCCAGCAGCTGGGGGTCAAGAAATAATCAGCCCCAGCATTTT. It translates to CASSWGSRNNQPQHF.

This clonotype was seen many times. The chain couples TRBV4-2 to TRBJ2-1; 9 bases agree with TRBD2. The ends lost 0 bases at V and 6 bases at J; junction bases unmatched: 15. The germline V gene has CDR1 LGHNA and CDR2 YNFKEQ. The CDR3 has 19 amino acids. CDR3 residues: CASSQEEASGIGATNEQFF. DNA of the CDR3: TGTGCCAGCAGCCAAGAAGAAGCTAGCGGGATCGGGGCCACCAATGAGCAGTTCTTC.

The chain combines TRBV28 with TRBJ2-3; weak D call: TRBD2 (5 bases). V shed 5 bases and J shed 2 bases, with 11 bases lying between them. Germline-derived CDR1 and CDR2 are MDHEN and SYDVKM. The CDR3 totals 14 residues. The CDR3 reads CASSPDYSTDTQYF. In nucleotides, the CDR3 is TGTGCCAGCAGTCCTGACTACTCCACAGATACGCAGTATTTT.

This clonotype was found many times. The chain combines TRBV4-1 with TRBJ1-5; weak D call: TRBD1 (5 bases). The CDR3 runs 16 residues. Germline CDR1 is MGHRA and CDR2 is YSYEKL. V lost 3 bases and J 6 bases, leaving 18 bases between the germline ends. The CDR3 reads CASSQALSGVGQPQHF. CDR3 nucleotide sequence: TGCGCCAGCAGCCAGGCTTTGTCGGGGGTTGGTCAGCCCCAGCATTTT.

The sample holds many counts of this clonotype. The rearrangement joins TRBV7-9 to TRBJ2-7; possible D gene TRBD2, 6 bases. Looked up from germline, CDR1 is SEHNR and CDR2 is FQNEAQ (reference sequence). This CDR3 comprises 13 residues. Trimming pared 2 bases from V and 4 bases from J, leaving 9 bases between. CDR3: CASSLSGPYEQYF. CDR3 bases: TGTGCCAGCAGCTTAAGCGGGCCTTACGAGCAGTACTTC.

This clonotype was counted at least ten times. The genes are TRBV3-2 and TRBJ1-6. TRBV3-2 is tagged as a pseudogene. This CDR3 has 15 residues. The CDR3: CASSQEIRWNSPLHF. The CDR3 nucleotides read TGTGCCAGCAGCCAAGAGATAAGGTGGAATTCACCCCTCCACTTT.

V and J are TRBV19 and TRBJ1-1, with D tentatively TRBD1 (5 bases). V was pared by 2 bases and J by 3 bases, with 28 bases between. The CDR3 runs to 20 residues. Germline lookup yields CDR1 LNHDA and CDR2 SQIVND (reference sequence). The CDR3 bases are TGTGCCAGTAGTATAAACCCTCGCGGCAGGGCGGACCTCTTGGACACTGAAGCTTTCTTT. Protein product: CASSINPRGRADLLDTEAFF.

This clonotype was detected ten times or more. The chain employs TRBV7-3 and TRBJ2-1, with D perhaps TRBD2 (5 bases). V lost 0 bases, J lost 0 bases, and 12 bases lay in between. The length of the CDR3 is 17 residues. Germline CDR1 and CDR2: SGHTA and FQGTGA. Here the CDR3 DNA reads TGTGCCAGCAGCTTAACCGCTAGCCGAAGCTCCTACAATGAGCAGTTCTTC. This gives the protein CASSLTASRSSYNEQFF. The full variable domain, in which reference TRBV7-3 and TRBJ2-1 provide the parts outside the CDR3, is GAGVSQTPSNKVTEKGKYVELRCDPISGHTALYWYRQSLGQGPEFLIYFQGTGAADDSGLPNDRFFAVRPEGSVSTLKIQRTERGDSAVYLCASSLTASRSSYNEQFFGPGTRLTVL.

This clonotype was detected a few times. The gene calls are TRBV6-4 and TRBJ2-1; D perhaps matches TRBD1 (5 bases). There are 13 residues in the CDR3. Trimming removed 5 bases from V and 9 bases from J, with 14 bases in between. The V gene's germline CDR1 is MRHNA and CDR2 SNTAGT. The CDR3 DNA reads TGTGCCAGCAGTCAGGGTCCGGGCTCTGAGCAGTTCTTC. Amino acids: CASSQGPGSEQFF.

Worth noting for this clonotype: A read error is possible here, since a much larger clone lies one base away. This chain uses TRBV7-8 with TRBJ2-1; D gene unclear. The germline V gene encodes CDR1 SGHVS and CDR2 FQNEAQ. The CDR3 spans 13 residues. V lost 6 bases and J 3 bases, leaving 9 bases between the germline ends. The CDR3 region is CASRPSLYNEQFF. DNA of the CDR3: TGTGCCAGCAGACCAAGCCTCTACAATGAGCAGTTCTTC.

The table lists this clonotype with a few counts. A single base separates this from a much larger clone, so it may be a read error. The chain is built from TRBV20-1 and TRBJ1-5; maybe TRBD1 (5 bases). Trimming stripped 6 bases from V and 10 bases from J, with 22 bases between. This CDR3 contains 14 residues. The germline gives CDR1 DFQATT, CDR2 SNEGSKA (reference sequence). The CDR3 sequence is CSARSPGARAPQHF. CDR3 nucleotides: TGCAGTGCCCGTAGCCCTGGGGCTCGGGCCCCCCAGCATTTT.

This chain connects TRBV7-9 to TRBJ2-3; 9 positions match TRBD2. Germline trimming cut 2 bases from V and 11 bases from J; bases unmatched to any gene: 11. CDR1 and CDR2 (germline): SEHNR, FQNEAQ (reference sequence). This CDR3 spans 15 amino acids. CDR3 region: CASSLKAGGPNEQYF. CDR3 DNA sequence: TGTGCCAGCAGCTTAAAGGCGGGAGGGCCGAATGAGCAGTATTTT.

This clonotype appeared a few times. V is TRBV15 and J is TRBJ1-1; TRBD1 is a possible D gene (6 bases). Germline V lookup: CDR1 LNHNV, CDR2 YYDKDF (reference sequence). Trimming removed 0 bases at V and 5 bases at J, with 13 bases between. The CDR3 covers 15 residues. The CDR3 DNA follows: TGTGCCACCAGCAGAGATTTGAGGGGGGAGACTGAAGCTTTCTTT. Protein: CATSRDLRGETEAFF.

In its sample, this clonotype was seen a few times. The V and J genes are TRBV28 and TRBJ1-3; D perhaps matches TRBD1 (6 bases). The CDR3 loop spans 17 amino acids. V was shortened by 5 bases and J by 1 base, with 18 bases between the two germline ends. Per the germline V gene, CDR1 is MDHEN and CDR2 is SYDVKM. The CDR3 nucleotides read TGTGCCAGCAGTCCCCGGGCAAGAGGGGGGTCTGGAAACACCATATATTTT. Its protein is CASSPRARGGSGNTIYF.

Comments on this clonotype: A read error may produce the germline difference seen at one junction end. The V and J genes are TRBV20-1 and TRBJ2-1; either TRBD1 or TRBD2 may fit D (5 bases each). The CDR3 runs to 16 residues. The germline V gene has CDR1 DFQATT and CDR2 SNEGSKA (reference sequence). This CDR3 is CSARTSVGGRGNGQFF. CDR3 nucleotides: TGCAGTGCTAGGACGAGTGTTGGGGGTCGAGGCAATGGGCAGTTCTTT.

This clonotype was found many times. This chain connects TRBV6-1 to TRBJ2-1, with TRBD2 matching 9 bases. The CDR3 is 13 residues long. The germline V gene has CDR1 MNHNS and CDR2 SASEGT. J was trimmed by 6 bases and V by 7 bases; bases with no gene match: 4. CDR3 residues: CASMAGGGNEQFF. The CDR3 bases are TGTGCCAGCATGGCGGGAGGGGGCAATGAGCAGTTCTTC.

A note on this clonotype: A much larger clone lies a single base off, so this may be a read error. This chain links TRBV18 with TRBJ1-5, with D uncertain. The CDR3 is 14 residues long. Germline lookup yields CDR1 KGHSH and CDR2 LQKENI. CDR3 sequence reads: CASSPQESNQPRHF. The CDR3 nucleotides are TGTGCCAGCTCACCTCAGGAGAGCAATCAGCCCCGGCATTTT.

This clonotype was counted many times. This chain connects TRBV6-6 to TRBJ2-1, with 11 bases matching TRBD2. Germline assignment: CDR1 MNHNY and CDR2 SVGAGI (reference sequence). V was pared by 7 bases and J by 6 bases, with 5 bases of the junction left unmatched. The length of the CDR3 is 14 residues. The CDR3 sequence: CASIGLAGANEQFF. In DNA form, the CDR3 reads TGTGCCAGCATCGGACTAGCGGGCGCCAATGAGCAGTTCTTC.

This clonotype was counted ten times or more. The rearrangement uses TRBV27 and TRBJ1-6; D might be TRBD1 (6 bases). This CDR3 has 14 amino acids. V dropped 4 bases and J dropped 9 bases, with 13 bases sitting between them. Germline values: CDR1 MNHEY, CDR2 SMNVEV (reference sequence). In DNA form, the CDR3 reads TGTGCCAGCAGTTCGTCCAGGGGCGGTTCACCCCTCCACTTT. Its protein is CASSSSRGGSPLHF.

This clonotype was counted ten times or more. As DNA, the CDR3 is TGTGCCAGCAGCTCACCCTGGACTAGCGGGAGGGTCCCTGAGCAGTTCTTC. It codes for CASSSPWTSGRVPEQFF. J is TRBJ2-1 and V is TRBV12-3 or TRBV12-4, with TRBD2 matching 15 bases. The ends lost 6 bases at V and 9 bases at J; junction bases unmatched: 12. There are 17 residues in the CDR3.

Many counts were recorded for this clonotype. CDR3 sequence (DNA): TGTGCCAGCAGTTCGCAGGGACTTAACTATGGCTACACCTTC. Its translation is CASSSQGLNYGYTF. The chain uses TRBV6-6 and TRBJ1-2, with a weak D call TRBD1 (5 bases). CDR1 and CDR2 from the germline V gene are MNHNY and SVGAGI (reference sequence). V was clipped by 4 bases and J by 1 base, with 10 bases between them. The CDR3 spans 14 residues.

The sample holds many counts of this clonotype. V is TRBV11-3 and J is TRBJ2-2, with TRBD1 matching 7 bases. The germline CDR1 and CDR2 sequences are SGHNT and YENEEA. Trimming cost V 1 base and J 3 bases; bases outside gene matches: 5. This CDR3 contains 16 residues. CDR3 sequence reads: CASSLGRQGDTGELFF. DNA of the CDR3: TGTGCCAGCAGCTTAGGGCGACAGGGAGACACCGGGGAGCTGTTTTTT.

This clonotype was counted at least ten times. The J gene is TRBJ2-1, the V gene TRBV6-5; possibly TRBD2 for D (5 bases). This CDR3 region has 12 residues. Germline CDR1 and CDR2: MNHEY and SVGAGI. V was cut by 4 bases and J by 9 bases, with 10 bases left in between. For the CDR3, the DNA is TGTGCCAGCAGTTCGGAGGCGGGTGAGCAGTTCTTC. Translation: CASSSEAGEQFF.

This clonotype was counted ten times or more. The gene calls are TRBV6-2 or TRBV6-3 and TRBJ2-5; 9 bases fit TRBD1. The V gene end was trimmed by 6 bases and the J gene end by 5 bases; junction bases not matched to a gene: 10. Germline loops: CDR1 MNHEY, CDR2 SVGEGT. The CDR3 extends over 15 amino acids. CDR3 coding DNA: TGTGCCAGCAGCCGTCCCGGGACAGGGATGGAGACCCAGTACTTC. As protein: CASSRPGTGMETQYF.